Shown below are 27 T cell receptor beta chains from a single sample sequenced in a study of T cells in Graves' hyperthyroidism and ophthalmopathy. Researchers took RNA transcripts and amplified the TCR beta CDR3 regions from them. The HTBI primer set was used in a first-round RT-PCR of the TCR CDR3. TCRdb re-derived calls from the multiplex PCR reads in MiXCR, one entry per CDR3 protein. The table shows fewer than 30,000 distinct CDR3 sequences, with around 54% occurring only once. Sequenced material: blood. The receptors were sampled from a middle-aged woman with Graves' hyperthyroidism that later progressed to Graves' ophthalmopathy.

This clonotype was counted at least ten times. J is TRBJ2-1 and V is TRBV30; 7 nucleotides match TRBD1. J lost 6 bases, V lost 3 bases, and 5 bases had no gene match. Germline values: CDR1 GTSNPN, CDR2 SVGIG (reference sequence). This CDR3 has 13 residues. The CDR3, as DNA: TGTGCCTGGAGCCGAGACAGGGCCAATGAGCAGTTCTTC. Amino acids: CAWSRDRANEQFF.

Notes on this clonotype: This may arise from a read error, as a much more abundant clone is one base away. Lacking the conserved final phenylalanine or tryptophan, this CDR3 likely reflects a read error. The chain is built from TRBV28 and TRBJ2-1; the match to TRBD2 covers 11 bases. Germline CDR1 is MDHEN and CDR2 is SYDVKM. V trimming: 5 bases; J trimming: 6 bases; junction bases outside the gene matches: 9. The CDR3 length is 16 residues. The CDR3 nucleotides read TGTGCCAGCAGTCGAACTAGCGGGAGTGGTGGCAATGAGCAGTTCTTA. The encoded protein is CASSRTSGSGGNEQFL.

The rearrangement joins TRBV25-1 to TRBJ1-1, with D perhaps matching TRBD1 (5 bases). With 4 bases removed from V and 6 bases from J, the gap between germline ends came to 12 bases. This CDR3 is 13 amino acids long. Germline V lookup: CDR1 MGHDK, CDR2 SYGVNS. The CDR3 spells CASSGGTSPEAFF. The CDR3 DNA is TGTGCCAGCAGTGGAGGGACCTCTCCTGAAGCTTTCTTT.

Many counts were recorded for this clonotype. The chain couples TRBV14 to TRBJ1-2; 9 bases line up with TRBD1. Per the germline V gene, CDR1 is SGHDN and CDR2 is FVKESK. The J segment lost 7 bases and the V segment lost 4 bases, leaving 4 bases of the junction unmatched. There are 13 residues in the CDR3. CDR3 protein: CASSPGTGSGYTF. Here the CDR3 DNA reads TGTGCCAGCAGCCCGGGGACAGGGTCTGGCTACACCTTC.

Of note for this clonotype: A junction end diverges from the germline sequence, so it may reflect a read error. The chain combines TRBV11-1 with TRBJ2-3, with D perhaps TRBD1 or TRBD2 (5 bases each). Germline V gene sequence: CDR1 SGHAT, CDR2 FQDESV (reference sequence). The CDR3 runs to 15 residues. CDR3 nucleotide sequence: TGCGCCAGCAGCTTAGGCCTATCTAGCACAGGTACGCAGTATTTT. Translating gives CASSLGLSSTGTQYF.

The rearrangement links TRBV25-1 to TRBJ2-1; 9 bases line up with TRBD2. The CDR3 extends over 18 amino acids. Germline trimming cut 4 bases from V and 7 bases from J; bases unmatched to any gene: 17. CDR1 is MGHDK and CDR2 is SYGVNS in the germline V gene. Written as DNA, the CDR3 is TGTGCCAGCAGTGGAGGGACGAGCGTTTCTAGCGGGGTAAATGAGCAGTTCTTC. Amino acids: CASSGGTSVSSGVNEQFF.

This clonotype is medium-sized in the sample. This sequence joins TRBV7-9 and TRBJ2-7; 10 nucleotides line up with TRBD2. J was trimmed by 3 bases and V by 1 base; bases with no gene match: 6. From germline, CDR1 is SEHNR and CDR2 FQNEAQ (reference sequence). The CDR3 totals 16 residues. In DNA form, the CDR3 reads TGTGCCAGCAGCTTAGAAGCAGCGGGAGGGAACTACGAGCAGTACTTC. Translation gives CASSLEAAGGNYEQYF.

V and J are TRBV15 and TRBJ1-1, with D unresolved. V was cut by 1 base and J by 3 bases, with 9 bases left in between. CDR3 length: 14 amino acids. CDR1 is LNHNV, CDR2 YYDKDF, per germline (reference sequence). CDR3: CATSRVQDHTEAFF. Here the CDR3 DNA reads TGTGCCACCAGCAGAGTGCAGGACCACACTGAAGCTTTCTTT.

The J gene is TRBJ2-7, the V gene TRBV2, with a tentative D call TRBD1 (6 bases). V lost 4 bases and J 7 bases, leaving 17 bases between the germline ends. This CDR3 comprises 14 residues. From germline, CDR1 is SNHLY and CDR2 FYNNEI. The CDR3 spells CASSGTVNTGEQYF. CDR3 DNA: TGTGCCAGCAGTGGGACAGTGAACACCGGGGAGCAGTACTTC.

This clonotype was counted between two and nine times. CDR3 coding DNA: TGTGCCAGCAGCGCCCGGGACAGAGATAACTATGGCTACACCTTC. Protein sequence: CASSARDRDNYGYTF. This rearrangement joins TRBV9 to TRBJ1-2, with 7 bases identical to TRBD1. V shed 3 bases, J shed 1 base, and the junction held 6 bases outside the gene matches. This CDR3 has 15 amino acids. Germline assignment: CDR1 SGDLS and CDR2 YYNGEE.

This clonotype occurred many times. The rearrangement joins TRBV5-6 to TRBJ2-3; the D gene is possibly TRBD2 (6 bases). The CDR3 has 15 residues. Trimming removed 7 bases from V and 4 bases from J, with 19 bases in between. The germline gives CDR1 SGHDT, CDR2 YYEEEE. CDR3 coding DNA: TGTGCCAGCGTTACGGCGGGACGTGTCGCAGATACGCAGTATTTT. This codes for CASVTAGRVADTQYF.

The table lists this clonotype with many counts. This chain's CDR3 is CASSTTGTSVGEQFF. The CDR3 bases are TGTGCCAGCAGTACGACCGGGACTAGCGTAGGTGAGCAGTTCTTC. The rearrangement joins TRBV6-5 to TRBJ2-1; 10 bases map to TRBD2. V lost 5 bases, J lost 9 bases, and 10 bases stayed unmatched. This CDR3 has 15 amino acids. Per the germline V gene, CDR1 is MNHEY and CDR2 is SVGAGI.

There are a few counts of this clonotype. CDR3 sequence reads: CASSDGVGSGQPQHF. Written as DNA, the CDR3 is TGTGCCAGCAGTGACGGGGTGGGGAGCGGTCAGCCCCAGCATTTT. The chain carries TRBV2 and TRBJ1-5, with D hard to call. Germline loops: CDR1 SNHLY, CDR2 FYNNEI. This CDR3 has 15 amino acids. Between the trimmed V and J ends, which lost 3 bases and 6 bases, there was a span of 15 bases.

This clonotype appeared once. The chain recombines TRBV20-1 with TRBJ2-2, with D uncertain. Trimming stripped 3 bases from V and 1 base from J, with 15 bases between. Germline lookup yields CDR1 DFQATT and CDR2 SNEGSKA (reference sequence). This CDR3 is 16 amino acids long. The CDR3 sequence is CSARNEYSGNTGELFF. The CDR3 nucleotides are TGCAGTGCTAGGAACGAGTATTCCGGGAACACCGGGGAGCTGTTTTTT.

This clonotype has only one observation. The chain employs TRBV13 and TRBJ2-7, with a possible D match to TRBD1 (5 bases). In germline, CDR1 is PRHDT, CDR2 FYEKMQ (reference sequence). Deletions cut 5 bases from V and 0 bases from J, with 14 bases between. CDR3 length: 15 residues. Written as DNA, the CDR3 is TGTGCCAGCAGCGAACATACAGGAAGCTCCTACGAGCAGTACGTC. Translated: CASSEHTGSSYEQYV.

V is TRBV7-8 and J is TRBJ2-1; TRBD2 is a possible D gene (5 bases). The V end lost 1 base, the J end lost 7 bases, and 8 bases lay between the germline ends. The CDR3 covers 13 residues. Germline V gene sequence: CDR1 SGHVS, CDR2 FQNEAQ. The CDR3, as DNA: TGTGCCAGCAGCTTAGTTCCGGGGAATGAGCAGTTCTTC. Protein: CASSLVPGNEQFF.

The CDR3 DNA reads TGTGCCACCAGTGATTTAGCTAGCGGGAGCGCAGATACGCAGTATTTT. This gives the protein CATSDLASGSADTQYF. The V gene is TRBV24-1, the J gene TRBJ2-3; 10 bases align to TRBD2. V was clipped by 1 base and J by 4 bases; unmatched bases: 4. The germline V gene encodes CDR1 KGHDR and CDR2 SFDVKD. CDR3 length: 16 amino acids.

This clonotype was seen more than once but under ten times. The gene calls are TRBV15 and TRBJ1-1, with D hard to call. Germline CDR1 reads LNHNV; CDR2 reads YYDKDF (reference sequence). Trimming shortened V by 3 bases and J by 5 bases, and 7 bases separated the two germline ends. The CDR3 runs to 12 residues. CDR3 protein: CATSSRETEAFF. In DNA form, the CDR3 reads TGTGCCACCAGCAGCCGGGAGACTGAAGCTTTCTTT.

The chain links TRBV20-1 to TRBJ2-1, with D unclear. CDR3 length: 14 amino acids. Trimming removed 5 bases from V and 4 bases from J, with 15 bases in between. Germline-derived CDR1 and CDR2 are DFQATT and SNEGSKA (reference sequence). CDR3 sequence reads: CSAPDIGRYNEQFF. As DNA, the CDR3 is TGCAGTGCTCCCGATATCGGACGGTACAATGAGCAGTTCTTC.

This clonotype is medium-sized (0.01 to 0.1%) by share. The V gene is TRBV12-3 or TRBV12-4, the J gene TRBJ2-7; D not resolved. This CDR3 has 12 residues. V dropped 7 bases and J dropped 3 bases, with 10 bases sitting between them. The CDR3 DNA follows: TGTGCCAGCAAACCCGGTGGCTACGAGCAGTACTTC. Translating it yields CASKPGGYEQYF.

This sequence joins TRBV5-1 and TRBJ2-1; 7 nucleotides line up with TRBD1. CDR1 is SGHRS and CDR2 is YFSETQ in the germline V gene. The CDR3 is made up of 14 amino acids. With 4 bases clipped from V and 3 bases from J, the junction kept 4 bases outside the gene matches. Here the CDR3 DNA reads TGCGCCAGCAGCCCAGGACAGGACTACAATGAGCAGTTCTTC. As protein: CASSPGQDYNEQFF.

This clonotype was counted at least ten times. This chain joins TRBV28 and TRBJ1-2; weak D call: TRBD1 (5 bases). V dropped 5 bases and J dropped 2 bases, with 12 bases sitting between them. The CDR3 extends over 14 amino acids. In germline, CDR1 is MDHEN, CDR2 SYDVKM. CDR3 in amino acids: CASSVDSHNYGYTF. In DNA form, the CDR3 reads TGTGCCAGCAGTGTAGACAGCCACAACTATGGCTACACCTTC.

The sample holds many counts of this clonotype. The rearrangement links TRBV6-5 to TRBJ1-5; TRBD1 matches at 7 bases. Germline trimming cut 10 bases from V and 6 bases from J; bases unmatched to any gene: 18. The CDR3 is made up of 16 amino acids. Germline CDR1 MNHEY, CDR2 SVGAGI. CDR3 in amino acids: CANKVRPDRDRQPQHF. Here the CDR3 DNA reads TGTGCCAATAAAGTCCGCCCAGACAGGGACCGTCAGCCCCAGCATTTT.

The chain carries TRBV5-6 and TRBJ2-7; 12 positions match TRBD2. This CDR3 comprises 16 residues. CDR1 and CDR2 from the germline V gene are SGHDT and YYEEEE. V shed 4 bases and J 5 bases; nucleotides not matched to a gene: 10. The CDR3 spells CASSTPKTSGSHEQYF. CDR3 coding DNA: TGTGCCAGCAGCACCCCCAAGACTAGCGGGAGCCACGAGCAGTACTTC.

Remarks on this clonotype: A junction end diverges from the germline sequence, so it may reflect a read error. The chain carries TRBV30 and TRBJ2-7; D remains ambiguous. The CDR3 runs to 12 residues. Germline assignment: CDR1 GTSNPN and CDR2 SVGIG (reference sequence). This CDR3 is CAWSVLHAEQYF. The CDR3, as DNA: TGTGCTTGGAGTGTACTACATGCCGAGCAGTACTTC.

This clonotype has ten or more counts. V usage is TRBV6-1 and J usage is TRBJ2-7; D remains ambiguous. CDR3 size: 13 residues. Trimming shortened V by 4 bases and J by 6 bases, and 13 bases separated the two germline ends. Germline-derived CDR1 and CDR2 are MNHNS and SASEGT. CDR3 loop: CASSVGEVGEQYF. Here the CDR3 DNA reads TGTGCCAGCAGTGTTGGGGAAGTCGGCGAGCAGTACTTC.

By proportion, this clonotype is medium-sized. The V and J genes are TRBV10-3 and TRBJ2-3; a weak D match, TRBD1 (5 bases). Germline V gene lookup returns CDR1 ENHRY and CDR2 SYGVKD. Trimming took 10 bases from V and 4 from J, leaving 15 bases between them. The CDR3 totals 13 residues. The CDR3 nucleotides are TGTGCCACCGCGACAGTGAGCGCAGATACGCAGTATTTT. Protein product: CATATVSADTQYF.